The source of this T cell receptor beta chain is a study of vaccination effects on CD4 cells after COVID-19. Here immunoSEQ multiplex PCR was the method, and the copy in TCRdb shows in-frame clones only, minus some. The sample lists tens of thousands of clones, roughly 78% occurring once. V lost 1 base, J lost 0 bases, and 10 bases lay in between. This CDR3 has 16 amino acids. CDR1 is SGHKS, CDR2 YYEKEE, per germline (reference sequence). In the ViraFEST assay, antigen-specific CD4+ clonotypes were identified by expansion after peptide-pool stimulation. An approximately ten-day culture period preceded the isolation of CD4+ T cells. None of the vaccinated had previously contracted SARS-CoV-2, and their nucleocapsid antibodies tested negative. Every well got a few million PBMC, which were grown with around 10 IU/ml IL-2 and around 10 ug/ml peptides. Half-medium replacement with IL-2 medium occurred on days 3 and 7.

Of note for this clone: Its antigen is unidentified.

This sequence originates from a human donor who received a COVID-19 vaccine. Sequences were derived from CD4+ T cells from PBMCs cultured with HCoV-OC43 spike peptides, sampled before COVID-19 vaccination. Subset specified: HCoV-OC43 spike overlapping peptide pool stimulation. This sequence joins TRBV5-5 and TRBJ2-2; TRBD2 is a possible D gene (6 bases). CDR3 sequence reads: CASSLRWGANTGELFF. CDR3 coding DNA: TGTGCCAGCAGCTTGAGATGGGGGGCGAACACCGGGGAGCTGTTTTTT. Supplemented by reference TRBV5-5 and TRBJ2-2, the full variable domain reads DAGVTQSPTHLIKTRGQQVTLRCSPISGHKSVSWYQQVLGQGPQFIFQYYEKEERGRGNFPDRFSARQFPNYSSELNVNALLLGDSALYLCASSLRWGANTGELFFGEGSRLTVL.